This TCR beta chain was obtained from a study of T cell responses to AZD1222 COVID-19 vaccine. Whole-study findings and limits: The study found vaccine-associated CD4 TCRs spanning spike, dominant at 160-218 and 743-854. At baseline, just 5 or 6 AZD1222 recipients tested seropositive. Spike-specific TCRs gained breadth and depth after people received two AZD1222 doses.

V lost 5 bases and J 4 bases, leaving 12 bases between the germline ends. This CDR3 spans 15 amino acids. Germline V gene sequence: CDR1 SGHAT, CDR2 FQDESV (reference sequence). Note on this clone: The antigen remains unidentified.

The repertoire was sequenced with immunoSEQ multiplex PCR; TCRdb's copy has only in-frame clones and lacks some. The sample includes 20,000 to 30,000 clones, 80% to 90% seen only once; the top ten take roughly 2.7%. The TCR comes from an adult who received the AZD1222 COVID-19 vaccine. This sequence joins TRBV11-1 and TRBJ2-6; tentatively, D is TRBD1 (5 bases). Sample: peripheral blood, taken 28 days after the second AZD1222 dose. The CDR3 nucleotides are TGTGCCAGCAGCCTCCGACAGTCCGGGGCCAACGTCCTGACTTTC. This codes for CASSLRQSGANVLTF.